Listed below are T cell receptor beta chains from one sample, sequenced in a study of Graves' ophthalmopathy and Graves' hyperthyroidism. TCRdb re-derived calls from the multiplex PCR reads in MiXCR, one entry per CDR3 protein. Of about 220,000 distinct CDR3 sequences in the sample, 20% to 25% were seen once. Sequenced material: peripheral blood. All receptors come from a woman aged 50 to 65 with Graves' ophthalmopathy. Each CDR3 is given with its conserved first and last residue. The D gene is left open where the match is weak. Size tells how often a clone was seen (once, few, many) or the class of an expanded clone, and some rows leave it out.

>TRBD1|-|TRBV20-1|TRBJ1-2
CSARDQRQGSNYGYTF
TGCAGTGCTAGAGATCAAAGACAGGGTTCTAACTATGGCTACACCTTC
>-|many|TRBV24-1|TRBJ2-5
CATSGSEETQYF
TGTGCCACCAGTGGGTCCGAAGAGACCCAGTACTTC
>-|many|TRBV28|TRBJ2-5
CASSLPGNQETQYF
TGTGCCAGCAGTTTACCGGGAAACCAAGAGACCCAGTACTTC
>TRBD1|-|TRBV7-2|TRBJ2-7
CASSLGGQGFYEQYF
TGTGCCAGCAGCTTAGGAGGACAGGGATTCTACGAGCAGTACTTC
>-|few|TRBV13|TRBJ2-7
CASSAGTMNYEQYF
TGTGCCAGCAGCGCCGGGACCATGAACTACGAGCAGTACTTC
>TRBD2|-|TRBV5-1|TRBJ2-7
CASSLARTGGSYEQYF
TGCGCCAGCAGCTTGGCCCGAACGGGAGGCTCCTACGAGCAGTACTTC
>-|many|TRBV12-3/TRBV12-4|TRBJ1-1
CAPTRHPRTFEAFF
TGTGCCCCTACCCGGCATCCCAGAACGTTTGAAGCTTTCTTT
>-|-|TRBV28|TRBJ1-3
CASSLSPLGNTIYF
TGTGCCAGCAGTTTATCTCCTCTCGGAAACACCATATATTTT
>-|-|TRBV28|TRBJ1-2
CASSGRTVGNNYGYTF
TGTGCCAGCAGTGGAAGAACAGTGGGGAATAACTATGGCTACACCTTC
>-|many|TRBV4-1|TRBJ2-2
CASSQYQGTGELFF
TGCGCCAGCAGCCAATACCAGGGGACCGGGGAGCTGTTTTTT
>-|many|TRBV5-1|TRBJ2-7
CASSQIARGSYEQYF
TGCGCCAGCAGCCAGATAGCCCGGGGATCCTACGAGCAGTACTTC
>-|few|TRBV30|TRBJ2-7
CAWSRNYYEQYF
TGTGCCTGGAGTCGAAACTACTACGAGCAGTACTTC
>TRBD1|many|TRBV12-3/TRBV12-4|TRBJ2-5
CASSLGRQGVLLISQYF
TGTGCCAGCAGCCTCGGCCGACAGGGGGTTTTACTTATTTCCCAGTACTTC
>-|many|TRBV27|TRBJ1-1
CASSYGGPTEAFF
TGTGCCAGCAGTTATGGGGGGCCCACTGAAGCTTTCTTT
>-|-|TRBV4-1|TRBJ2-7
CASSPDSGRLLFEQYF
TGCGCCAGCAGCCCCGACAGTGGCAGGCTTCTTTTCGAGCAGTACTTC
>-|many|TRBV19|TRBJ2-7
CASSAPDRVSYEQYF
TGTGCCAGTAGTGCCCCGGACCGTGTCTCCTACGAGCAGTACTTC
>-|many|TRBV3-1|TRBJ1-1
CASSQNRLYTEAFF
TGTGCCAGCAGCCAAAACAGGTTATACACTGAAGCTTTCTTT
>-|-|TRBV9|TRBJ2-5
CASSVGGGAQETQYF
TGTGCCAGCAGCGTAGGGGGCGGGGCTCAAGAGACCCAGTACTTC
>TRBD2|few|TRBV5-1|TRBJ2-5
CASSSDAGGPGETQYF
TGCGCCAGCAGCTCAGACGCGGGAGGGCCCGGAGAGACCCAGTACTTC
>TRBD2|many|TRBV11-2|TRBJ2-5
CASSFTSGLETQYF
TGTGCCAGCAGCTTTACTAGCGGGTTGGAGACCCAGTACTTC
>-|many|TRBV2|TRBJ2-5
CATQGETQYF
TGTGCCACCCAAGGCGAGACCCAGTACTTC
>TRBD1|many|TRBV7-2|TRBJ2-5
CASSPRTGMWETQYF
TGTGCCAGCAGCCCCCGGACAGGGATGTGGGAGACCCAGTACTTC
>-|few|TRBV6-1|TRBJ1-6
CASFGHPNSPLHF
TGTGCCAGTTTCGGCCATCCAAATTCACCCCTCCACTTT
>TRBD2|many|TRBV24-1|TRBJ2-5
CATSDKSGRETQYF
TGTGCCACCAGTGATAAAAGCGGGAGAGAGACCCAGTACTTC
>-|many|TRBV30|TRBJ1-3
CGSTRDSSGNTIYF
TGTGGTTCTACTCGGGACTCCTCTGGAAACACCATATATTTT
>TRBD2|-|TRBV7-8|TRBJ2-7
CASSTGLAVTYEQYF
TGTGCCAGCAGCACCGGACTAGCGGTTACCTACGAGCAGTACTTC
>-|many|TRBV6-1|TRBJ2-7
CASSRPEQYF
TGTGCCAGCAGTCGACCCGAGCAGTACTTC
>TRBD1|-|TRBV7-2|TRBJ1-1
CASSLGQIGAFF
TGTGCCAGCAGCTTGGGACAGATTGGAGCTTTCTTT
>-|many|TRBV6-1|TRBJ2-5
CASSYPTQYF
TGTGCCAGCAGCTATCCGACCCAGTACTTC
>-|many|TRBV6-5|TRBJ1-6
CASRRFPGDTSSYNSPLHF
TGTGCCAGCAGGCGATTTCCGGGCGACACAAGCTCCTATAATTCACCCCTCCACTTT
>TRBD1|many|TRBV20-1|TRBJ1-1
CSAWGQAGSTEAFF
TGCAGTGCTTGGGGACAGGCGGGTAGCACTGAAGCTTTCTTT
>TRBD1|-|TRBV6-2/TRBV6-3|TRBJ2-7
CASSYSGQGSEQYF
TGTGCCAGCAGTTACTCAGGACAGGGTTCCGAGCAGTACTTC
>-|many|TRBV6-1|TRBJ1-3
CASSLSWGSGNTIYF
TGTGCCAGCAGTCTTAGTTGGGGATCTGGAAACACCATATATTTT
>-|-|TRBV6-1|TRBJ1-1
CASTVNGLNTEAFF
TGTGCCAGCACGGTCAATGGGCTAAACACTGAAGCTTTCTTT
>-|many|TRBV6-1|TRBJ1-2
CASRTPGQRFGYTF
TGTGCCAGCAGAACTCCGGGGCAGAGGTTTGGCTACACCTTC